The 30 T cell receptor beta chains in this list originate from one sample, sequenced in a study of tumor and adjacent non-tumor tissue in lung cancer. A modified ARM-PCR protocol with three rounds of nested PCR amplified TCRbeta. TCRdb re-derived calls from the multiplex PCR reads in MiXCR, one entry per CDR3 protein. This sample has some 120,000 distinct CDR3 sequences, with approximately 71% found just once. The template was RNA from unsorted bulk tissue. Sequencing used lung tumor tissue. The receptor source for this set is a man aged 25-45 years with non-small cell lung cancer.

CDR3 sequence: CASNMIQGSGYEQYF. CDR3 sequence (DNA): TGTGCCAGCAACATGATACAGGGTTCGGGCTACGAGCAGTACTTC. The V call is TRBV11-1, the J call TRBJ2-7, with D possibly being TRBD1 (6 bases). Trimming took off 7 bases at V and 3 bases at J, with 19 bases between the two ends. The CDR3 is 15 residues long. Germline values: CDR1 SGHAT, CDR2 FQDESV (reference sequence). Looking up the rest from reference TRBV11-1 and TRBJ2-7 gives the full variable domain: EAEVAQSPRYKITEKSQAVAFWCDPISGHATLYWYRQILGQGPELLVQFQDESVVDDSQLPKDRFSAERLKGVDSTLKIQPAELGDSAMYLCASNMIQGSGYEQYFGPGTRLTVT.

This clonotype was detected many times. The chain joins TRBV4-1 to TRBJ1-4; no clear D. The CDR3 runs 16 residues. Germline lookup yields CDR1 MGHRA and CDR2 YSYEKL. V shed 1 base and J shed 6 bases, with 15 bases lying between them. CDR3 sequence (DNA): TGCGCCAGCAGCCAAGTTAGTTCTGGCCCGTATGAAAAACTGTTTTTT. Translating gives CASSQVSSGPYEKLFF.

As to this clonotype: This CDR3 fails to terminate in the conserved phenylalanine or tryptophan, so it likely reflects a read error. The genes are TRBV29-1 and TRBJ2-7; 12 positions match TRBD2. The CDR3 runs 14 residues. Looked up from germline, CDR1 is SQVTM and CDR2 is ANQGSEA. CDR3 in amino acids: CSVTTSGSLYEQYI. In DNA, the CDR3 is TGTAGCGTCACGACTAGCGGGAGCCTCTACGAGCAGTACATA.

Remarks on this clonotype: A junction end diverges from the germline sequence, so it may reflect a read error. The chain couples TRBV6-2 or TRBV6-3 to TRBJ2-1; 12 nucleotides match TRBD2. This CDR3 is 13 amino acids long. Germline CDR1 reads MNHEY; CDR2 reads SVGEGT. CDR3 loop: CASRTSGDNKQFF. The CDR3, as DNA: TGTGCTAGCAGGACTAGCGGGGACAATAAGCAGTTCTTC.

This clonotype was seen repeatedly, ten times or more. The chain combines TRBV11-2 with TRBJ1-4, with 7 nucleotides matching TRBD1. V shed 1 base and J 4 bases; nucleotides not matched to a gene: 15. The germline CDR1 and CDR2 sequences are SGHAT and FQNNGV. The CDR3 contains 19 residues. CDR3 residues: CASSLVGRSTGASNEKLFF. In nucleotides, the CDR3 is TGTGCCAGCAGCTTAGTAGGCCGGTCCACAGGGGCGAGTAATGAAAAACTGTTTTTT.

Concerning this clonotype: A read error may be the cause here, since a much bigger clone is one base away. The genes are TRBV10-2 and TRBJ2-3; D might be TRBD2 (5 bases). The V gene lost 7 bases and the J gene lost 2 bases, with 13 bases spanning the gap. The CDR3 is 14 residues long. Germline-derived CDR1 and CDR2 are WSHSY and SAAADI. The CDR3 sequence: CASNSSGDTDTQYF. CDR3 bases: TGCGCCAGCAATTCCTCCGGGGACACAGATACGCAGTATTTT.

As for this clonotype: A clone one base away is much larger, so this may be a read error. The rearrangement links TRBV6-2 or TRBV6-3 to TRBJ1-1, with a possible D match to TRBD1 (5 bases). The V gene's germline CDR1 is MNHEY and CDR2 SVGEGT. This CDR3 is built from 13 residues. The CDR3 reads CACSDGGWTEAFF. The CDR3 DNA reads TGTGCCTGCAGCGACGGGGGGTGGACTGAAGCTTTCTTT.

V and J are TRBV29-1 and TRBJ2-2; the D is unclear. The germline gives CDR1 SQVTM, CDR2 ANQGSEA. Trimming took off 3 bases at V and 9 bases at J, with 20 bases between the two ends. This CDR3 has 15 amino acids. This CDR3 reads CSVEVEQRGARELFF. DNA of the CDR3: TGCAGCGTTGAGGTGGAACAAAGAGGCGCAAGGGAGCTGTTTTTT.

As for this clonotype: A much more abundant neighbour one base away suggests this may be a read error. V gene TRBV10-2 combines with J gene TRBJ2-3, with D perhaps matching TRBD1 (6 bases). CDR3 length: 11 amino acids. Germline V lookup: CDR1 WSHSY, CDR2 SAAADI. DNA for the CDR3: TGCGCCAGCAGAGAGGGGGATACGCTGTATTTT. It yields the protein CASREGDTLYF.

Of note for this clonotype: Since a much larger clone is just one base distant, this may be a read error. This chain connects TRBV20-1 to TRBJ1-2; 10 bases map to TRBD1. Germline V gives CDR1 DFQATT, CDR2 SNEGSKA (reference sequence). This CDR3 is built from 13 residues. The DNA for the CDR3 is TGCCGTGCTCCCGGACAGGGGGAAGCTGGCTACACCTTC. Amino acids: CRAPGQGEAGYTF.

On this clonotype itself: Because it lacks the conserved phenylalanine or tryptophan at the end, this CDR3 is likely a read error. This chain links TRBV5-4 with TRBJ1-2; 11 bases align to TRBD1. There are 15 residues in the CDR3. CDR1 SGHNT and CDR2 YYREEE come from the germline V gene (reference sequence). CDR3 coding DNA: TGTGCCAGCAGCCCTAGGACAGGGGGCGACTATAGCTACACCGTC. Protein: CASSPRTGGDYSYTV.

This clonotype is termed medium-sized. The rearrangement joins TRBV29-1 to TRBJ2-2; TRBD1 might be the D (5 bases). CDR1 and CDR2 (germline): SQVTM, ANQGSEA. CDR3 size: 12 residues. V shed 4 bases and J shed 4 bases, with 7 bases lying between them. The CDR3 DNA reads TGCAGCGTTGTCAGGGCCACCGGGGAGCTGTTTTTT. Translated: CSVVRATGELFF.

A note on this clonotype: A read error is possible here, since a much larger clone lies one base away. The rearrangement joins TRBV20-1 to TRBJ2-1; maybe TRBD2 (5 bases). The CDR3 runs to 10 residues. Looked up from germline, CDR1 is DFQATT and CDR2 is SNEGSKA (reference sequence). For the CDR3, the DNA is TGCAACCCGAAGGCGGGTGAGCAGTTCTTC. Its translation is CNPKAGEQFF.

Many counts were recorded for this clonotype. This chain links TRBV12-3 or TRBV12-4 with TRBJ1-2; possible D gene TRBD1, 5 bases. The ends were cut back, 6 bases at V and 12 bases at J, with 17 bases in the middle. This CDR3 spans 12 amino acids. CDR3 bases: TGTGCCAGCAGCCGGGACGGAAGTTTTCACACCTTC. This translates into CASSRDGSFHTF.

About this clonotype itself: This likely comes from a read error, as the CDR3 has no conserved phenylalanine or tryptophan at its end. The CDR3 loop reads CASSPMMRADTQYN. In DNA form, the CDR3 reads TGTGCCAGCAGCCCCATGATGAGGGCAGATACGCAGTATAAT. The chain combines TRBV11-2 with TRBJ2-3, with D maybe TRBD2 (5 bases). This CDR3 is built from 14 residues. CDR1 and CDR2 from the germline V gene are SGHAT and FQNNGV. V lost 5 bases, J lost 4 bases, and 13 bases lay in between.

The V call is TRBV6-5, the J call TRBJ2-1; D unclear. Per the germline V gene, CDR1 is MNHEY and CDR2 is SVGAGI. This CDR3 has 13 amino acids. Trimming took 0 bases from V and 7 from J, leaving 7 bases between them. CDR3 sequence: CASSYSALNEQFF. The CDR3 region has the DNA TGTGCCAGCAGTTACTCGGCCCTGAATGAGCAGTTCTTC.

Turning to this clonotype: The conserved phenylalanine or tryptophan is not found at the CDR3 terminus, so this likely reflects a read error. The DNA is omitted, as the CDR3 cannot be located on it reliably, and the CDR3 follows TCRdb's listing. The CDR3 here is CASSLRIGGNQPEHS. The chain employs TRBV5-6 and TRBJ1-5; TRBD1, as called in the table, went unchecked against the DNA. CDR1 is SGHDT, CDR2 YYEEEE, per germline. The CDR3 spans 15 amino acids, including both terminal residues.

Concerning this clonotype: One end of the junction is discordant with germline, which a read error may explain. The chain recombines TRBV10-3 with TRBJ2-7, with D tentatively TRBD2 (5 bases). The CDR3 has 14 amino acids. The germline V gene has CDR1 ENHRY and CDR2 SYGVKD. In nucleotides, the CDR3 is TGTGCCATCAGTGACTTGGAACAAGACTACGAGCAGTATTTC. Its translation: CAISDLEQDYEQYF.

The rearrangement joins TRBV5-8 to TRBJ2-5; 12 bases line up with TRBD1. V lost 3 bases to trimming and J lost 9 bases; unmatched junction nucleotides: 6. The germline gives CDR1 SGHTS, CDR2 YDEGEE. There are 14 residues in the CDR3. The CDR3 sequence is CASSWGQGAEAQYF. In nucleotides, the CDR3 is TGTGCCAGCAGCTGGGGACAGGGGGCTGAGGCCCAGTACTTC.

Ten or more counts support this clonotype. This chain links TRBV29-1 with TRBJ1-1; no clear D gene. The CDR3 totals 13 residues. The germline V and J ends were trimmed by 7 bases and 5 bases, with 17 bases remaining between them. In germline, CDR1 is SQVTM, CDR2 ANQGSEA. The CDR3 DNA reads TGCAGCGCTACTACACCCCTGCGGACTGAAGCTTTCTTT. It translates to CSATTPLRTEAFF. Using reference TRBV29-1 and TRBJ1-1 for the parts outside the CDR3, the full variable domain is SAVISQKPSRDICQRGTSLTIQCQVDSQVTMMFWYRQQPGQSLTLIATANQGSEATYESGFVIDKFPISRPNLTFSTLTVSNMSPEDSSIYLCSATTPLRTEAFFGQGTRLTVV.

A word on this clonotype: Just one base apart from a much larger clone, this may be a read error. This sequence joins TRBV5-6 and TRBJ1-4; tentative D call: TRBD1 (5 bases). The CDR3 covers 14 residues. V was cut by 2 bases and J by 5 bases, with 10 bases left in between. In germline, CDR1 is SGHDT, CDR2 YYEEEE. Here the CDR3 reads CASSLTGENEKLFF. The CDR3 DNA reads as TGTGCCAGCAGCTTAACAGGTGAAAATGAAAAACTGTTTTTT. Together with reference TRBV5-6 and TRBJ1-4, the CDR3 gives the full variable domain: DAGVTQSPTHLIKTRGQQVTLRCSPKSGHDTVSWYQQALGQGPQFIFQYYEEEERQRGNFPDRFSGHQFPNYSSELNVNALLLGDSALYLCASSLTGENEKLFFGSGTQLSVL.

This clonotype was counted once. The rearrangement uses TRBV5-6 and TRBJ1-2, with 7 positions matching TRBD1. Germline trimming cut 6 bases from V and 4 bases from J; bases unmatched to any gene: 9. This CDR3 has 14 residues. The germline gives CDR1 SGHDT, CDR2 YYEEEE. CDR3 sequence: CASTWDRSSYGYTF. CDR3 sequence (DNA): TGTGCCAGCACCTGGGACAGATCTAGCTATGGCTACACCTTC.

The chain carries TRBV6-1 and TRBJ2-5; possibly TRBD2 for D (5 bases). The germline CDR1 and CDR2 sequences are MNHNS and SASEGT. The CDR3 has 12 residues. DNA of the CDR3: TGTGCAATCAGTGAAGCTTTGGAGGCCCAGTACTTC. Its translation is CAISEALEAQYF.

About this clonotype itself: Compared with germline, one end of the junction differs, possibly owing to a read error. The rearrangement links TRBV4-2 to TRBJ2-1; 9 positions match TRBD2. Germline values: CDR1 LGHNA, CDR2 YNFKEQ. The CDR3 contains 16 residues. The CDR3 protein is CARSPTLAGSYNDQFF. The DNA for the CDR3 is TGTGCCAGGAGCCCTACTCTAGCGGGGTCTTACAATGATCAGTTCTTC.

This clonotype appeared a few times. The rearrangement uses TRBV7-2 and TRBJ2-7; 11 bases map to TRBD2. The CDR3 length is 14 residues. Unmatched junction bases numbered 7, after V lost 10 bases and J lost 2 bases. Germline lookup yields CDR1 SGHTA and CDR2 FQGNSA. The CDR3 bases are TGTGCCACCTCGCTAGCGGGGGGTCCCTACGAGCAGTACTTC. Protein product: CATSLAGGPYEQYF.

This clonotype came up many times. The chain combines TRBV20-1 with TRBJ2-7; the match to TRBD2 covers 11 bases. The CDR3 has 13 residues. Per germline, CDR1 DFQATT and CDR2 SNEGSKA (reference sequence). With V trimmed by 7 bases and J by 5 bases, 7 bases remained unmatched. This chain's CDR3 is CSVPSGRNDEQYF. CDR3 sequence (DNA): TGCAGTGTTCCTAGCGGGAGGAACGACGAGCAGTACTTC.

In the case of this clonotype: A junction end diverges from the germline sequence, so it may reflect a read error. The V call is TRBV10-2, the J call TRBJ1-6; no clear D. Germline loops: CDR1 WSHSY, CDR2 SAAADI. This CDR3 region has 13 residues. The CDR3 spells CASSESLAAPLQF. The CDR3 region has the DNA TGCGCCAGCAGTGAGTCTTTGGCAGCACCCCTCCAATTT.

Details on this clonotype: The junction differs from germline at one of its ends, possibly a read error. The V call is TRBV12-3 or TRBV12-4, the J call TRBJ2-6; D tentatively reads TRBD1 or TRBD2 (5 bases each). CDR3 length equals 14 residues. The DNA of the CDR3 is TGTGCCATCAGTCCAGCGGACGGGGCCAACGTCATGACTTTC. Amino acids: CAISPADGANVMTF.

Points on this clonotype: A read error may account for a junction end that differs from germline. This chain joins TRBV6-6 and TRBJ1-1; TRBD1 matches 7 bases. From germline, CDR1 is MNHNY and CDR2 SVGAGI (reference sequence). This CDR3 spans 16 amino acids. CDR3 loop: CASSHGRTGGNTKAFF. For the CDR3, the DNA is TGTGCCAGCAGTCACGGGCGGACAGGTGGAAACACTAAAGCTTTCTTT.

By its share, this clonotype is medium-sized. The gene calls are TRBV6-1 and TRBJ2-3, with D maybe TRBD2 (5 bases). Germline lookup yields CDR1 MNHNS and CDR2 SASEGT. V was pared by 10 bases and J by 7 bases, with 18 bases between. CDR3 length: 13 residues. The CDR3 sequence is CATSAPGKNTQYF. The CDR3 DNA reads as TGTGCCACCTCGGCCCCGGGGAAGAATACGCAGTATTTT.